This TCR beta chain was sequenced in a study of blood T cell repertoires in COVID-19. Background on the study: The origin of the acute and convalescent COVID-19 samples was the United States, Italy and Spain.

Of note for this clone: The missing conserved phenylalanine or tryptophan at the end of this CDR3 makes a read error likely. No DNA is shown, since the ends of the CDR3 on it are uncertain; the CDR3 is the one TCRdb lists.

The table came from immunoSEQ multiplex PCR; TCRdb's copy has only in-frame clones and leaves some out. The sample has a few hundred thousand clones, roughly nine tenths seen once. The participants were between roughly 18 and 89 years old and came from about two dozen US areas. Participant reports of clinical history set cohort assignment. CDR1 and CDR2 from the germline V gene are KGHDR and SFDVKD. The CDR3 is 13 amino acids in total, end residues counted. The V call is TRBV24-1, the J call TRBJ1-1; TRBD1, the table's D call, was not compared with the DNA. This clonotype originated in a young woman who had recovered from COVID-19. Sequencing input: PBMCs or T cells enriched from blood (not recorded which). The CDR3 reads CATRQLFGTGFGI.